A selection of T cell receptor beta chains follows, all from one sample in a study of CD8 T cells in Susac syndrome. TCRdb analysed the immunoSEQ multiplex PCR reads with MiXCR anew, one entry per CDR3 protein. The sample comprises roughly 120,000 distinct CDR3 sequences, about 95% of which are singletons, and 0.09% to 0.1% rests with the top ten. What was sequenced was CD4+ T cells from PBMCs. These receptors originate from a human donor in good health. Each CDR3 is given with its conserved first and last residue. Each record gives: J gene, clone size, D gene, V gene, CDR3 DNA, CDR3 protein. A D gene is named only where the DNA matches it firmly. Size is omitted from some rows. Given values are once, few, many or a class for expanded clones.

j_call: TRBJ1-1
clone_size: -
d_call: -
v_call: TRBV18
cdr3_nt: TGTGCCACTAGCCGGGACACAAACACTGAAGCTTTCTTT
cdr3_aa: CATSRDTNTEAFF

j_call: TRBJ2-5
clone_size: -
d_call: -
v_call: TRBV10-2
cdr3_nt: TGCGCCAGCAGTGTGTCGAATAGAGAAGAGACCCAGTACTTC
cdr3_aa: CASSVSNREETQYF

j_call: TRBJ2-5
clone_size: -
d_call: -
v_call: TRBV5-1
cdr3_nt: TGCGCCAGCAGCTCCCTCGACAGAGAAGAGACCCAGTACTTC
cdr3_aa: CASSSLDREETQYF

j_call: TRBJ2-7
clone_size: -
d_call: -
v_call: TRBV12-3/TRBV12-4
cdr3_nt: TGTGCCAGCAGTTTATATGCGGGGAGAAGCTCCTACGAGCAGTACTTC
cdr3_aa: CASSLYAGRSSYEQYF

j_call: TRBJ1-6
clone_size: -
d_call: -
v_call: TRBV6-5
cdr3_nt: TGTGCCAGCAGCGGACGGGTAAATTCACCCCTCCACTTT
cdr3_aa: CASSGRVNSPLHF

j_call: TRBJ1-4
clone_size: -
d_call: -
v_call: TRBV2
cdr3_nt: TGTGCCAGCAAGCCGGGGCCGACTAATGAAAAACTGTTTTTT
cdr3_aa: CASKPGPTNEKLFF

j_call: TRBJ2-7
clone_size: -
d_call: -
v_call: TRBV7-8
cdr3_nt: TGTGCCAGCAGCTTAGTAGGACCTCGTTCCGAGCTCGAGCAGTACTTC
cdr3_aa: CASSLVGPRSELEQYF

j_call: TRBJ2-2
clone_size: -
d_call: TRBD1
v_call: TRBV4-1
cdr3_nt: TGCGCCAGCAGCCAGCTGACAGGGAAGGCCGGGGAGCTGTTTTTT
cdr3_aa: CASSQLTGKAGELFF

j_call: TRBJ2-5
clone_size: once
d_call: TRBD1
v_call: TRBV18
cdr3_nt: TGTGCCAGCTCACCCCCAGACAGGGGACTCGAGACCCAGTACTTC
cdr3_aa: CASSPPDRGLETQYF

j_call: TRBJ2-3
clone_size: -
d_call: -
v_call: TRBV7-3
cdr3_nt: TGTGCCAGCAGCTTAGGGGTCGGAGATACGCAGTATTTT
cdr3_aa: CASSLGVGDTQYF

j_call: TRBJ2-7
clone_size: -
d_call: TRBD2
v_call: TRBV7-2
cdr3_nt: TGTGCCAGCAGCACGCGCCCTAGCGGGGGGGCTAACGAGCAGTACTTC
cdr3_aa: CASSTRPSGGANEQYF

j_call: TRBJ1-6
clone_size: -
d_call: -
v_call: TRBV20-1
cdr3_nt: TGCAGTGCAGGAACCCCAGGGTTGGGGAATTCACCCCTCCACTTT
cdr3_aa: CSAGTPGLGNSPLHF

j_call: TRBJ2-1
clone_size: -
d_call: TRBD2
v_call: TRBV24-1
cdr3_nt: TGTGCCACCTCGAGTTCGGCGGGAGGGCGGAATGAGCAGTTCTTC
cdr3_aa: CATSSSAGGRNEQFF

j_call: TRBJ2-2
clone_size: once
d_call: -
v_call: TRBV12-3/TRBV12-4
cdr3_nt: TGTGCCAGTTTATACAGGGCCACCGGGGAGCTGTTTTTT
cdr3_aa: CASLYRATGELFF

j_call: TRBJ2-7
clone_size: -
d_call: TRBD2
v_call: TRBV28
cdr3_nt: TGTGCCAGCAGGACCGGGACTAGCGCGAGCTCCTACGAGCAGTACTTC
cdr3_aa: CASRTGTSASSYEQYF

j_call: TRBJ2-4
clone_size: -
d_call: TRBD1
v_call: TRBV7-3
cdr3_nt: TGTGCCAGCAGCCAGACAGGGGGCAGGAACATTCAGTACTTC
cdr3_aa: CASSQTGGRNIQYF

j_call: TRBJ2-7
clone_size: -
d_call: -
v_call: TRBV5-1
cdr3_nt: TGCGCCAGCAGCGATCCGGGTACCTCAGGCGAGCAGTACTTC
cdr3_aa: CASSDPGTSGEQYF

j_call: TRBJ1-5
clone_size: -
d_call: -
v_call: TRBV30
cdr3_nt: TGTGCTTACACTAGGGGCCGGGATCAGCCCCAGCATTTT
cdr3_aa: CAYTRGRDQPQHF

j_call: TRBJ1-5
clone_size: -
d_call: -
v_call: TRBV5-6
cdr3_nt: TGTGCCAGCAGCCTAAGGCAGAGTTTCGGGCCCCAGCATTTT
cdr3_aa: CASSLRQSFGPQHF

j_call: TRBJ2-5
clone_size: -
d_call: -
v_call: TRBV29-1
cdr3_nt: TGCAGCGTTGGGAGGAACCAAGAGACCCAGTACTTC
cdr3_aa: CSVGRNQETQYF